Sequencing of this T cell receptor (beta chain) was carried out in a study of T cell repertoires in cytomegalovirus infection. Across the study: Recently identified HLA-C-restricted CMV epitopes and well-studied HLA-B-restricted CMV epitopes were used by the study. Both a matching HLA type and CMV infection were indicated by public TCR beta signatures.

TCRdb re-called the reads with MiXCR, one entry per CDR3 protein. The top ten clones hold roughly 16% of a sample with a few hundred thousand distinct CDR3 sequences, 33% of them seen once. With regard to this clonotype: Its target is not known.

Study-wide findings and caveats: Identification of carriers of CMV plus the relevant HLA was achieved through cumulative public TCR beta family frequency. What dominated the ex vivo response were HLA-C-restricted CMV-specific TCR beta clonotypes.

Here the sequenced sample was cultured PBMCs, taken from culture after CMV antigen stimulation. The receptor was derived from a human donor in good health (CMV status not recorded). Some clones in this sample may be carry-over from other donors' samples.

The CDR3 sequence is CASSPAGSGNSYNEQFF. The CDR3 region has the DNA TGCGCCAGCAGCCCGGCGGGTAGCGGGAACTCCTACAATGAGCAGTTCTTC. The rearrangement links TRBV5-1 to TRBJ2-1, with TRBD2 identical over 8 bases. V lost 4 bases to trimming and J lost 0 bases; unmatched junction nucleotides: 9. CDR3 size: 17 residues. Germline CDR1 SGHRS, CDR2 YFSETQ.